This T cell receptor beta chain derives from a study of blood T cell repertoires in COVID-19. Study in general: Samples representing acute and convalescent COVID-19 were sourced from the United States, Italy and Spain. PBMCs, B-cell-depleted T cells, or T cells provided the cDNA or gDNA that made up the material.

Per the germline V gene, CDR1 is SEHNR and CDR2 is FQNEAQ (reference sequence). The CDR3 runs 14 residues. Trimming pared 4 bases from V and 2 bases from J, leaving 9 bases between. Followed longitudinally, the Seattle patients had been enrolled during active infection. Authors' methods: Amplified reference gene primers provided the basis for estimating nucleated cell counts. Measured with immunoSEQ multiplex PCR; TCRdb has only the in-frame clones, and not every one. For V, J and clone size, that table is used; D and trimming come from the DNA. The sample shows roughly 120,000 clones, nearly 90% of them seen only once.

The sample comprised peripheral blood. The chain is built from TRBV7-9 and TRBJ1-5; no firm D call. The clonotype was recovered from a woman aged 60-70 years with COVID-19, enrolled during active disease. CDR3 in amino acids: CASSYGGGNQPQHF. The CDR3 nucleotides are TGTGCCAGCAGCTACGGCGGGGGCAATCAGCCCCAGCATTTT.